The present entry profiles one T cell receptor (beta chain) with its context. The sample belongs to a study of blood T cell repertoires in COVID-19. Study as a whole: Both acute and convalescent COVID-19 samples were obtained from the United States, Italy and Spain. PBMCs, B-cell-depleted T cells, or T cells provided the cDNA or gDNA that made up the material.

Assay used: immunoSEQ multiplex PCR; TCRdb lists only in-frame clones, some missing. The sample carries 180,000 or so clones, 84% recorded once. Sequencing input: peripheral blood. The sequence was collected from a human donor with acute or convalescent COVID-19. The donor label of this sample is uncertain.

The CDR3 loop is CASSFPTGSDSGANVLTF. CDR3 DNA sequence: TGTGCCAGCAGCTTCCCGACAGGCAGTGACTCTGGGGCCAACGTCCTGACTTTC. The J gene is TRBJ2-6, the V gene TRBV7-3; a possible D gene is TRBD1 (6 bases). V was pared by 3 bases and J by 0 bases, with 15 bases between. This CDR3 is built from 18 residues. Germline V lookup: CDR1 SGHTA, CDR2 FQGTGA.